A selection of T cell receptor beta chains follows, all from one sample in a study of cytotoxic CD8 clonotypes in ibrutinib-treated CLL. TCRdb's table, derived via immunoSEQ multiplex PCR, lists solely in-frame clones and lacks some. Of approximately 45,000 clones detected, 50% to 80% appear once; the ten largest clones hold roughly a fifth. This sample comprised PBMCs, obtained after 24 months of ibrutinib treatment. These receptors were collected from a human donor with chronic lymphocytic leukemia. The CDR3 runs from the conserved cysteine through the conserved F or W. The order of the fields is V gene, D gene, J gene, clone size, CDR3 DNA, CDR3 protein. D genes are given only for firm matches. A row's size may be missing; if present it is once, few, many or a size class.

V gene: TRBV5-4
D gene: .
J gene: TRBJ1-2
clone size: .
CDR3 DNA: TGTGCCAGCAGCTTGGCCGGGTCCCTCGGCTACACCTTC
CDR3 protein: CASSLAGSLGYTF

V gene: TRBV29-1
D gene: .
J gene: TRBJ1-1
clone size: once
CDR3 DNA: TGCAGCGTTGAGACCCCGAGCTCTGAAGCTTTCTTT
CDR3 protein: CSVETPSSEAFF

V gene: TRBV28
D gene: .
J gene: TRBJ2-1
clone size: .
CDR3 DNA: TGTGCCAGCAGTTTTTCCCATTACACGGGGGGCGAGCAGTTCTTC
CDR3 protein: CASSFSHYTGGEQFF

V gene: TRBV19
D gene: TRBD1
J gene: TRBJ1-2
clone size: .
CDR3 DNA: TGTGCCAGTAGCGCAGGGGGCTATGGCTACACCTTC
CDR3 protein: CASSAGGYGYTF

V gene: TRBV2
D gene: TRBD1
J gene: TRBJ1-3
clone size: many
CDR3 DNA: TGTGCCAGCAGCACCCTCAGGACAGGGCTAGGAAACACCATATATTTT
CDR3 protein: CASSTLRTGLGNTIYF

V gene: TRBV5-1
D gene: .
J gene: TRBJ1-4
clone size: .
CDR3 DNA: TGCGCCAGCAGCTTAACAACAACTAATGAAAAACTGTTTTTT
CDR3 protein: CASSLTTTNEKLFF

V gene: TRBV5-6
D gene: .
J gene: TRBJ2-3
clone size: .
CDR3 DNA: TGTGCCAGCAGCCTGTCCCCTAGGGTCCGCACAGATACGCAGTATTTT
CDR3 protein: CASSLSPRVRTDTQYF

V gene: TRBV9
D gene: .
J gene: TRBJ2-3
clone size: .
CDR3 DNA: TGTGCCAGCAGCTCCCGGACGGGAAAGAGCACAGATACGCAGTATTTT
CDR3 protein: CASSSRTGKSTDTQYF

V gene: TRBV9
D gene: .
J gene: TRBJ2-7
clone size: .
CDR3 DNA: TGTGCCAGCAGCGTAGACCGACAGCAACCCTCGCATGTGAAGTACTTC
CDR3 protein: CASSVDRQQPSHVKYF

V gene: TRBV28
D gene: TRBD1
J gene: TRBJ2-7
clone size: .
CDR3 DNA: TGTGCCAGCAGTTTAGTGGGGACAGCACGGGGCTACGAGCAGTACTTC
CDR3 protein: CASSLVGTARGYEQYF

V gene: TRBV5-1
D gene: .
J gene: TRBJ1-1
clone size: .
CDR3 DNA: TGCGCCAGCAGCTTGGTGGCAGGTGGTTTTGTGCCTGAAGCTTTCTTT
CDR3 protein: CASSLVAGGFVPEAFF

V gene: TRBV6-6
D gene: .
J gene: TRBJ2-5
clone size: few
CDR3 DNA: TGTGCCAGCAGCCAGGGGGGAGGGCCTGTAGAGACCCAGTACTTC
CDR3 protein: CASSQGGGPVETQYF

V gene: TRBV29-1
D gene: .
J gene: TRBJ2-5
clone size: once
CDR3 DNA: TGCAGCGTTGGGACGTTGCGGGACGGAGAGACCCAGTACTTC
CDR3 protein: CSVGTLRDGETQYF

V gene: TRBV19
D gene: TRBD1
J gene: TRBJ1-1
clone size: .
CDR3 DNA: TGTGCCAGTAGTACCCCGGGCGGGACGCGACAGGGGAGGGGGAACACTGAAGCTTTCTTT
CDR3 protein: CASSTPGGTRQGRGNTEAFF

V gene: TRBV18
D gene: .
J gene: TRBJ1-2
clone size: once
CDR3 DNA: TGTGCCAGCTCACCACAAGAATCGGGGACTGAGTCATTCTATGGCTACACCTTC
CDR3 protein: CASSPQESGTESFYGYTF

V gene: TRBV5-4
D gene: .
J gene: TRBJ2-7
clone size: .
CDR3 DNA: TGTGCCAGCAGCTTGGGGGGCATATACTACGAGCAGTACTTC
CDR3 protein: CASSLGGIYYEQYF

V gene: TRBV27
D gene: .
J gene: TRBJ2-5
clone size: .
CDR3 DNA: TGTGCCAGCAGTTTATCGAGTGGTAGGACCCAGTACTTC
CDR3 protein: CASSLSSGRTQYF

V gene: TRBV2
D gene: TRBD1
J gene: TRBJ1-1
clone size: .
CDR3 DNA: TGTGCCAGCAGTTCTGGGACAGGGGGCGCGATTAGTACTGAAGCTTTCTTT
CDR3 protein: CASSSGTGGAISTEAFF

V gene: TRBV4-1
D gene: TRBD2
J gene: TRBJ2-3
clone size: .
CDR3 DNA: TGCGCCAGCAGCCAGGGGGGGACTACAACAGATACGCAGTATTTT
CDR3 protein: CASSQGGTTTDTQYF

V gene: TRBV21-1
D gene: .
J gene: TRBJ1-1
clone size: .
CDR3 DNA: TGTGCCAGCAGCAAAAGGACAGGGTTATCCACTGAAGCTTTCTTT
CDR3 protein: CASSKRTGLSTEAFF